One sample yielded the 29 T cell receptor beta chains listed below, sequenced in a study of cytomegalovirus exposure and HLA in healthy donors. Vbeta (60) and Jbeta (13) primers were used in the PCR. Libraries were prepared by immunoSEQ multiplex PCR; TCRdb keeps only in-frame clonotypes and omits some of them. This sample yields some 160,000 clones, of which about two thirds are seen a single time; about 4.5% belongs to the top ten. Sequenced input: PBMCs. The receptors derive from a man aged 55 to 70 in good health and CMV-seronegative.

V usage is TRBV6-4 and J usage is TRBJ1-5; possible D gene TRBD1, 5 bases. Per germline, CDR1 MRHNA and CDR2 SNTAGT. Trimming left V 5 bases short and J 3 bases short, with 8 bases between. The length of the CDR3 is 13 residues. In DNA form, the CDR3 reads TGTGCCAGCAGTCGGGGGACCAATCAGCCCCAGCATTTT. Residues: CASSRGTNQPQHF.

This sequence joins TRBV5-6 and TRBJ1-3; 8 positions match TRBD1. Trimming cost V 4 bases and J 0 bases; bases outside gene matches: 6. From germline, CDR1 is SGHDT and CDR2 YYEEEE. This CDR3 comprises 16 residues. The CDR3 here is CASSGPGQDSGNTIYF. CDR3 nucleotides: TGTGCCAGCAGCGGACCGGGACAGGACTCTGGAAACACCATATATTTT.

This clone came up once. The chain combines TRBV19 with TRBJ1-5; 8 nucleotides align to TRBD1. This CDR3 has 15 amino acids. The ends lost 4 bases at V and 3 bases at J; junction bases unmatched: 5. Germline V gene lookup returns CDR1 LNHDA and CDR2 SQIVND (reference sequence). The CDR3 nucleotides are TGTGCCAGTAGTACAAACAGGGGGTTCAATCAGCCCCAGCATTTT. Amino acids: CASSTNRGFNQPQHF.

The chain recombines TRBV11-2 with TRBJ1-5, with D tentatively TRBD1 (6 bases). The V end was cut by 1 base, the J end by 2 bases, with 6 bases between. Germline assignment: CDR1 SGHAT and CDR2 FQNNGV. The CDR3 extends over 14 amino acids. The CDR3 DNA reads TGTGCCAGCAGCTTAGCAGGGGGCAATCAGCCCCAGCATTTT. The encoded protein is CASSLAGGNQPQHF.

The chain recombines TRBV29-1 with TRBJ1-2; D unclear. With 4 bases removed from V and 8 bases from J, the gap between germline ends came to 17 bases. The CDR3 is 13 residues long. The V gene's germline CDR1 is SQVTM and CDR2 ANQGSEA. The CDR3 loop is CSVADSPLWGYTF. CDR3 in DNA: TGCAGCGTTGCCGACTCCCCTTTATGGGGCTACACCTTC.

The rearrangement uses TRBV7-9 and TRBJ2-5; a possible D gene is TRBD1 (6 bases). Trimming shortened V by 4 bases and J by 2 bases, and 17 bases separated the two germline ends. Germline values: CDR1 SEHNR, CDR2 FQNEAQ (reference sequence). The CDR3 is made up of 16 amino acids. For the CDR3, the DNA is TGTGCCAGCAGCTCCGACAGGAGTGGGGCACAAGAGACCCAGTACTTC. This encodes CASSSDRSGAQETQYF.

V is TRBV4-1 and J is TRBJ2-1; TRBD2 matches at 7 bases. Germline CDR1 reads MGHRA; CDR2 reads YSYEKL. This CDR3 spans 16 amino acids. J gave up 10 bases and V 6 bases, and 18 bases lay outside the gene matches. The CDR3 nucleotides read TGCGCCAGCAGGTGGGATAGTGGAATACTAGCGTCCGAGCAGTTCTTC. Encoded protein: CASRWDSGILASEQFF.

V and J are TRBV30 and TRBJ2-7; no clear D. Trimming left V 2 bases short and J 3 bases short, with 17 bases between. The length of the CDR3 is 15 residues. In germline, CDR1 is GTSNPN, CDR2 SVGIG (reference sequence). The CDR3 DNA is TGTGCCTGGAGTATGGGCCTGACCCCCAACTACGAGCAGTACTTC. Translated: CAWSMGLTPNYEQYF.

The CDR3 spells CASSLVQSNTEAFF. CDR3 bases: TGTGCCAGCAGCTTGGTACAGTCGAACACTGAAGCTTTCTTT. This chain links TRBV7-8 with TRBJ1-1; no reliable D call. Trimming removed 3 bases at V and 1 base at J, with 9 bases between. This CDR3 region has 14 residues. Germline CDR1 is SGHVS and CDR2 is FQNEAQ.

The rearrangement uses TRBV6-5 and TRBJ2-5; no reliable D call. Judging by the DNA end, TRBJ2-7 fits better; the J call may be wrong. The CDR3 runs to 13 residues. Germline CDR1 MNHEY, CDR2 SVGAGI. The CDR3 is CASSRPNTYEQYF. The DNA for the CDR3 is TGTGCCAGCAGTCGTCCAAATACCTACGAGCAGTACTTC.

The J gene is TRBJ1-4, the V gene TRBV7-8, with D possibly matching TRBD1 (5 bases). Germline CDR1 SGHVS, CDR2 FQNEAQ. CDR3 length equals 14 residues. Trimming stripped 1 base from V and 8 bases from J, with 11 bases between. The CDR3 sequence is CASSLELRDEKLFF. The CDR3 DNA is TGTGCCAGCAGCTTAGAATTGCGGGACGAAAAACTGTTTTTT.

The rearrangement joins TRBV6-5 to TRBJ1-5; unclear D gene. The CDR3 is 15 amino acids. V lost 0 bases and J lost 5, with 11 bases in between. The germline CDR1 and CDR2 sequences are MNHEY and SVGAGI. The CDR3 sequence: CASSYSTRGDQPQHF. For the CDR3, the DNA is TGTGCCAGCAGTTACTCGACGCGAGGAGATCAGCCCCAGCATTTT.

The gene calls are TRBV6-6 and TRBJ2-7, with no clear D. The CDR3 contains 14 residues. The germline V and J ends were trimmed by 6 bases and 1 base, with 13 bases remaining between them. The germline V gene encodes CDR1 MNHNY and CDR2 SVGAGI (reference sequence). As DNA, the CDR3 is TGTGCCAGCAGGCCCACCACAGATTCCTACGAGCAGTACTTC. Amino acid sequence: CASRPTTDSYEQYF.

The chain has TRBV15 and TRBJ2-2, with TRBD2 matching 9 bases. The CDR3 sequence is 16 residues long. Germline CDR1 and CDR2: LNHNV and YYDKDF (reference sequence). V shed 3 bases and J 0 bases; nucleotides not matched to a gene: 2. The CDR3 DNA follows: TGTGCCACCAGCAGTGAGCGGGGGGCGAACACCGGGGAGCTGTTTTTT. Its translation: CATSSERGANTGELFF.

This clone was observed a few times. The J gene is TRBJ2-7, the V gene TRBV30, with D possibly being TRBD1 (5 bases). Germline loops: CDR1 GTSNPN, CDR2 SVGIG (reference sequence). The CDR3 totals 14 residues. The germline V and J ends were trimmed by 1 base and 1 base, with 11 bases remaining between them. CDR3 in amino acids: CAWSGIGASYEQYF. The CDR3 DNA sequence: TGTGCCTGGAGTGGGATAGGGGCGTCCTACGAGCAGTACTTC.

This clone was picked up a small number of times. The chain combines TRBV15 with TRBJ1-2, with unresolved D. V was pared by 0 bases and J by 0 bases, with 11 bases between. The CDR3 has 16 amino acids. From germline, CDR1 is LNHNV and CDR2 YYDKDF (reference sequence). The CDR3 loop reads CATSRDLAISNYGYTF. The DNA of the CDR3 is TGTGCCACCAGCAGAGATTTGGCCATTTCTAACTATGGCTACACCTTC.

V usage is TRBV11-2 and J usage is TRBJ1-5, with D hard to call. The CDR3 consists of 15 residues. Germline CDR1 is SGHAT and CDR2 is FQNNGV. V was cut by 4 bases and J by 4 bases, with 14 bases left in between. CDR3: CASSSSWGGNQPQHF. In nucleotides, the CDR3 is TGTGCCAGCAGCTCCTCATGGGGAGGAAATCAGCCCCAGCATTTT.

This clone was observed a few times. The gene calls are TRBV28 and TRBJ2-5, with D maybe TRBD1 (6 bases). Near its end, the DNA agrees better with TRBJ2-7, so the J call may be wrong. CDR1 and CDR2 (germline): MDHEN, SYDVKM. The length of the CDR3 is 14 residues. The CDR3 loop reads CASISAGTLYEQYF. As DNA, the CDR3 is TGTGCCAGCATATCGGCCGGGACACTCTACGAGCAGTACTTC.

The chain joins TRBV6-6 to TRBJ2-1; D call uncertain. This CDR3 is built from 13 residues. V was pared by 6 bases and J by 7 bases, with 13 bases between. Germline V gene data show CDR1 as MNHNY and CDR2 as SVGAGI (reference sequence). The CDR3 DNA follows: TGTGCCAGCAGCTCCCACGAGAGGAATGAGCAGTTCTTC. It translates to CASSSHERNEQFF.

The gene calls are TRBV30 and TRBJ2-7; TRBD1 is a possible D gene (6 bases). V lost 1 base and J 2 bases, leaving 9 bases between the germline ends. Germline loops: CDR1 GTSNPN, CDR2 SVGIG (reference sequence). This CDR3 is built from 13 residues. The CDR3 spells CAWSGDIPYEQYF. CDR3 in DNA: TGTGCCTGGAGTGGGGACATACCCTACGAGCAGTACTTC.

The chain uses TRBV9 and TRBJ1-2; 8 nucleotides line up with TRBD1. J gave up 3 bases and V 3 bases, and 4 bases lay outside the gene matches. CDR3 size: 14 residues. The germline CDR1 and CDR2 sequences are SGDLS and YYNGEE. In DNA, the CDR3 is TGTGCCAGCAGCGCAGGACAGGGATACTATGGCTACACCTTC. Its translation: CASSAGQGYYGYTF.

The rearrangement uses TRBV18 and TRBJ2-5; TRBD1 matches 8 bases. The CDR3 consists of 16 residues. Germline CDR1 is KGHSH and CDR2 is LQKENI. Germline trimming cut 2 bases from V and 1 base from J; bases unmatched to any gene: 6. CDR3 loop: CASSPSGTGFQETQYF. The DNA of the CDR3 is TGTGCCAGCTCACCATCGGGGACAGGTTTCCAAGAGACCCAGTACTTC.

The chain combines TRBV9 with TRBJ2-2, with D possibly being TRBD1 (5 bases). The CDR3 loop spans 14 amino acids. V shed 3 bases and J shed 0 bases, with 6 bases lying between them. From germline, CDR1 is SGDLS and CDR2 YYNGEE. The CDR3 sequence is CASSATANTGELFF. Here the CDR3 DNA reads TGTGCCAGCAGCGCGACAGCGAACACCGGGGAGCTGTTTTTT. Filled out from reference TRBV9 and TRBJ2-2, the complete variable domain reads DSGVTQTPKHLITATGQRVTLRCSPRSGDLSVYWYQQSLDQGLQFLIQYYNGEERAKGNILERFSAQQFPDLHSELNLSSLELGDSALYFCASSATANTGELFFGEGSRLTVL.

V usage is TRBV4-3 and J usage is TRBJ2-1; 11 positions match TRBD1. The trim removed 1 base at V and 6 bases at J, leaving 5 bases unmatched. Per the germline V gene, CDR1 is LGHNA and CDR2 is YSLEER. The CDR3 contains 16 residues. CDR3 nucleotides: TGCGCCAGCAGCCAAGTAGGTGGGACAGGGGGCAATGAGCAGTTCTTC. It encodes CASSQVGGTGGNEQFF.

The J gene is TRBJ2-3, the V gene TRBV6-5; 9 nucleotides agree with TRBD1. The CDR3 runs 16 residues. Trimming at V came to 0 bases and at J to 3 bases, leaving 4 bases not matched to a gene. Germline CDR1 and CDR2: MNHEY and SVGAGI. CDR3 DNA sequence: TGTGCCAGCAGTTACTCAACCGGGACAGGGACAGATACGCAGTATTTT. It translates to CASSYSTGTGTDTQYF.

The chain links TRBV6-5 to TRBJ1-6, with D uncertain. CDR3 size: 16 residues. V was trimmed by 0 bases and J by 0 bases, leaving 6 bases between them. Germline V gene sequence: CDR1 MNHEY, CDR2 SVGAGI. This CDR3 reads CASSYSRGSYNSPLHF. DNA for the CDR3: TGTGCCAGCAGTTACTCGCGAGGCTCCTATAATTCACCCCTCCACTTT.

The chain recombines TRBV10-3 with TRBJ2-5, with D hard to call. Germline V gene sequence: CDR1 ENHRY, CDR2 SYGVKD. This CDR3 is 13 amino acids long. V lost 5 bases and J 3 bases, leaving 10 bases between the germline ends. The CDR3 region has the DNA TGTGCCATCAGTCAGGCCATGGAAGAGACCCAGTACTTC. It yields the protein CAISQAMEETQYF.

This clone was seen only a few times. The chain has TRBV19 and TRBJ1-2; TRBD1 agrees at 7 bases. V lost 9 bases to trimming and J lost 8 bases; unmatched junction nucleotides: 12. The CDR3 length is 13 residues. In germline, CDR1 is LNHDA, CDR2 SQIVND (reference sequence). The CDR3 spells CASQTGQLGGYTF. In DNA form, the CDR3 reads TGTGCCAGCCAGACAGGGCAATTGGGAGGCTACACCTTC.

The V gene is TRBV6-1, the J gene TRBJ2-3; 10 nucleotides align to TRBD2. Trimming cost V 5 bases and J 4 bases; bases outside gene matches: 6. CDR1 MNHNS and CDR2 SASEGT come from the germline V gene. This CDR3 is 15 amino acids long. CDR3 nucleotide sequence: TGTGCCAGCAGTCCGCTAGCGGGAGTCCCAGATACGCAGTATTTT. Its translation is CASSPLAGVPDTQYF.